The 26 T cell receptor beta chains given below trace back to one sample, sequenced in a study of T cell changes during pregnancy in multiple sclerosis. The data were produced by immunoSEQ multiplex PCR, yet TCRdb's version contains in-frame clones alone and is incomplete. The sample gives 15,000 or so clones, roughly 96% of which show up once; 0.89% is in the top ten. Sequences were derived from peripheral blood, sampled in the third trimester of pregnancy. The receptor set was obtained from a female donor with multiple sclerosis, enrolled in a pregnancy study.

The DNA of the CDR3 is TGTGCCAGCAGCGTAGCTACAGGGGACAACTATGGCTACACCTTC. Encoded protein: CASSVATGDNYGYTF. The rearrangement joins TRBV9 to TRBJ1-2; 7 nucleotides match TRBD1. Germline CDR1 reads SGDLS; CDR2 reads YYNGEE. The CDR3 loop spans 15 amino acids. The junction had 4 bases not matched to a gene; V was cut back by 0 bases and J by 2 bases.

This rearrangement joins TRBV10-2 to TRBJ1-5; weak D call: TRBD1 (5 bases). V dropped 8 bases and J dropped 9 bases, with 17 bases sitting between them. In germline, CDR1 is WSHSY, CDR2 SAAADI. The CDR3 sequence is 13 residues long. CDR3 sequence: CASSLTDQGPQHF. CDR3 sequence (DNA): TGCGCCAGCTCTTTGACAGACCAAGGGCCCCAGCATTTT.

V and J are TRBV14 and TRBJ2-5, with TRBD2 matching over 7 bases. CDR3 length: 18 amino acids. J was trimmed by 4 bases and V by 3 bases; bases with no gene match: 17. Per germline, CDR1 SGHDN and CDR2 FVKESK. In nucleotides, the CDR3 is TGTGCCAGCAGCCATGATACCCGCGGCGGGGGTCTCTTAGAGACCCAGTACTTC. The encoded protein is CASSHDTRGGGLLETQYF.

This clone appeared a single time. J is TRBJ2-5 and V is TRBV28; tentative D call: TRBD1 (6 bases). Germline CDR1 and CDR2: MDHEN and SYDVKM. The ends were cut back, 5 bases at V and 4 bases at J, with 17 bases in the middle. The CDR3 spans 15 residues. The CDR3 spells CASSPRVGRGETQYF. CDR3 nucleotide sequence: TGTGCCAGCAGTCCAAGGGTGGGCAGGGGAGAGACCCAGTACTTC. Drawing the rest from reference TRBV28 and TRBJ2-5, the complete variable domain is DVKVTQSSRYLVKRTGEKVFLECVQDMDHENMFWYRQDPGLGLRLIYFSYDVKMKEKGDIPEGYSVSREKKERFSLILESASTNQTSMYLCASSPRVGRGETQYFGPGTRLLVL.

This chain connects TRBV9 to TRBJ2-1; D is uncertain. V was pared by 3 bases and J by 9 bases, with 16 bases between. The germline gives CDR1 SGDLS, CDR2 YYNGEE. The CDR3 consists of 14 residues. The CDR3 bases are TGTGCCAGCAGCGGTAGCCCTCCTACAACTGAGCAGTTCTTC. As protein: CASSGSPPTTEQFF.

This sequence joins TRBV7-6 and TRBJ2-1; 12 nucleotides match TRBD2. Losses at the gene ends were 6 bases for V and 7 bases for J; bases not matched to a gene: 4. Germline V CDR1 and CDR2: SGHVS, FNYEAQ. CDR3 length: 14 amino acids. The CDR3 is CASSRTSGANEQFF. The CDR3 bases are TGTGCCAGCAGTCGGACTAGCGGGGCTAATGAGCAGTTCTTC.

CDR3 in amino acids: CASSQISSNRGRITGELFF. CDR3 coding DNA: TGTGCCAGCAGTCAAATCTCGAGTAACAGGGGGCGGATCACCGGGGAGCTGTTTTTT. The J gene is TRBJ2-2, the V gene TRBV14; TRBD1 agrees at 9 bases. Germline assignment: CDR1 SGHDN and CDR2 FVKESK. The CDR3 runs to 19 residues. V lost 6 bases, J lost 4 bases, and 18 bases stayed unmatched.

The chain has TRBV7-9 and TRBJ2-2; D gene unclear. Germline V gene sequence: CDR1 SEHNR, CDR2 FQNEAQ (reference sequence). The CDR3 loop spans 16 amino acids. V lost 5 bases and J lost 3, with 16 bases in between. Here the CDR3 DNA reads TGTGCCAGCAGCCAAAAACCCTCCAGCGACACCGGGGAGCTGTTTTTT. Its translation: CASSQKPSSDTGELFF. The full variable domain, its missing parts supplied by reference TRBV7-9 and TRBJ2-2, is DTGVSQNPRHKITKRGQNVTFRCDPISEHNRLYWYRQTLGQGPEFLTYFQNEAQLEKSRLLSDRFSAERPKGSFSTLEIQRTEQGDSAMYLCASSQKPSSDTGELFFGEGSRLTVL.

The V call is TRBV5-1, the J call TRBJ2-1, with a tentative D call TRBD2 (7 bases). From germline, CDR1 is SGHRS and CDR2 YFSETQ. V was clipped by 0 bases and J by 5 bases, with 15 bases between them. CDR3 length equals 16 residues. CDR3 sequence reads: CASSLDWGGPDNEQFF. The CDR3 nucleotides read TGCGCCAGCAGCTTGGATTGGGGGGGGCCCGACAATGAGCAGTTCTTC.

J is TRBJ1-4 and V is TRBV18; the D is unclear. The CDR3 length is 14 residues. Germline CDR1 is KGHSH and CDR2 is LQKENI. The ends were cut back, 2 bases at V and 8 bases at J, with 12 bases in the middle. CDR3 bases: TGTGCCAGCTCACCATTAGAGTTTGAAGAAAAACTGTTTTTT. Encoded protein: CASSPLEFEEKLFF. Variable domain in full (rest from reference TRBV18 and TRBJ1-4): NAGVMQNPRHLVRRRGQEARLRCSPMKGHSHVYWYRQLPEEGLKFMVYLQKENIIDESGMPKERFSAEFPKEGPSILRIQQVVRGDSAAYFCASSPLEFEEKLFFGSGTQLSVL.

The chain uses TRBV9 and TRBJ2-3; D may be TRBD2 (5 bases). Trimming took off 4 bases at V and 4 bases at J, with 10 bases between the two ends. Germline-derived CDR1 and CDR2 are SGDLS and YYNGEE. The CDR3 has 13 residues. CDR3 in amino acids: CASSPRGADTQYF. The CDR3 DNA is TGTGCCAGCAGCCCACGGGGAGCAGATACGCAGTATTTT.

The rearrangement links TRBV18 to TRBJ1-2; D may be TRBD1 (6 bases). The CDR3 sequence is 14 residues long. The germline V gene encodes CDR1 KGHSH and CDR2 LQKENI. Trimming pared 1 base from V and 4 bases from J, leaving 10 bases between. In DNA form, the CDR3 reads TGTGCCAGCTCACCACGTGGCAGGGGCTATGGCTACACCTTC. Translation: CASSPRGRGYGYTF.

The chain recombines TRBV2 with TRBJ2-6, with a weak D call TRBD1 (5 bases). CDR3 length: 14 residues. V was clipped by 6 bases and J by 0 bases, with 6 bases between them. Germline loops: CDR1 SNHLY, CDR2 FYNNEI. In nucleotides, the CDR3 is TGTGCCAGCAGGGGGCTCTCTGGGGCCAACGTCCTGACTTTC. This translates into CASRGLSGANVLTF.

The chain recombines TRBV27 with TRBJ1-5; D might be TRBD1 (6 bases). The CDR3 totals 14 residues. The V end lost 2 bases, the J end lost 9 bases, and 14 bases lay between the germline ends. Per the germline V gene, CDR1 is MNHEY and CDR2 is SMNVEV (reference sequence). The CDR3 DNA reads TGTGCCAGCAGTTTAGCGGGGGGCGGAAGGCCCCAGCATTTT. Protein: CASSLAGGGRPQHF.

This sequence joins TRBV6-5 and TRBJ2-2; D uncertain. V was pared by 2 bases and J by 4 bases, with 14 bases between. The CDR3 runs 16 residues. Germline values: CDR1 MNHEY, CDR2 SVGAGI. CDR3 protein: CASSYQSVTFTGELFF. Here the CDR3 DNA reads TGTGCCAGCAGTTACCAGTCAGTAACGTTCACCGGGGAGCTGTTTTTT.

The V gene is TRBV28, the J gene TRBJ2-3, with a weak D call TRBD1 (5 bases). CDR1 is MDHEN and CDR2 is SYDVKM in the germline V gene. V dropped 8 bases and J dropped 4 bases, with 10 bases sitting between them. CDR3 size: 12 residues. In DNA, the CDR3 is TGTGCCAGCGAAGGGGCTGCAGATACGCAGTATTTT. Its translation is CASEGAADTQYF.

CDR3 region: CASSSGLASDEQFF. CDR3 bases: TGTGCCAGCAGCTCGGGACTAGCTTCCGATGAGCAGTTCTTC. The chain is built from TRBV7-3 and TRBJ2-1, with 9 bases matching TRBD2. V gave up 4 bases and J gave up 8 bases; unmatched junction bases: 6. Germline assignment: CDR1 SGHTA and CDR2 FQGTGA. CDR3 size: 14 residues.

This clone was seen once. V gene TRBV7-3 combines with J gene TRBJ1-1, with 7 bases lining up with TRBD1. V shed 6 bases and J 3 bases; nucleotides not matched to a gene: 19. The germline gives CDR1 SGHTA, CDR2 FQGTGA. This CDR3 contains 18 residues. The CDR3 protein is CASREVPMRQGIHTEAFF. DNA for the CDR3: TGTGCCAGCAGAGAAGTTCCAATGAGACAGGGCATTCACACTGAAGCTTTCTTT. Full variable domain (remainder filled in from reference TRBV7-3 and TRBJ1-1): GAGVSQTPSNKVTEKGKYVELRCDPISGHTALYWYRQSLGQGPEFLIYFQGTGAADDSGLPNDRFFAVRPEGSVSTLKIQRTERGDSAVYLCASREVPMRQGIHTEAFFGQGTRLTVV.

J is TRBJ2-7 and V is TRBV11-1, with 7 bases fitting TRBD2. CDR1 is SGHAT, CDR2 FQDESV, per germline (reference sequence). J lost 3 bases, V lost 3 bases, and 8 bases had no gene match. CDR3 length: 15 amino acids. Written as DNA, the CDR3 is TGTGCCAGCAGCTTGGAGGGGAGGGACCGCTACGAGCAGTACTTC. Amino acids: CASSLEGRDRYEQYF.

The chain combines TRBV9 with TRBJ2-5, with 12 bases lining up with TRBD2. The CDR3 is 17 residues long. The germline CDR1 and CDR2 sequences are SGDLS and YYNGEE. V shed 0 bases and J 1 base; nucleotides not matched to a gene: 4. As DNA, the CDR3 is TGTGCCAGCAGCGTAGCTACTAGCGGGGGGTCCCAAGAGACCCAGTACTTC. This sequence encodes CASSVATSGGSQETQYF.

The chain carries TRBV28 and TRBJ2-3; tentatively, D is TRBD2 (6 bases). Germline V gene data show CDR1 as MDHEN and CDR2 as SYDVKM. Trimming stripped 4 bases from V and 0 bases from J, with 8 bases between. The CDR3 consists of 14 residues. The CDR3 here is CASSSSGSTDTQYF. CDR3 nucleotides: TGTGCCAGCAGTTCCAGCGGGAGCACAGATACGCAGTATTTT.

This chain joins TRBV30 and TRBJ1-2; D is ambiguous. Looked up from germline, CDR1 is GTSNPN and CDR2 is SVGIG (reference sequence). This CDR3 is built from 9 residues. The CDR3 sequence: CVADYGYTF. In DNA, the CDR3 is TGTGTGGCGGACTATGGCTACACCTTC.

The gene calls are TRBV27 and TRBJ2-7; 8 bases match TRBD2. This CDR3 region has 14 residues. Per the germline V gene, CDR1 is MNHEY and CDR2 is SMNVEV (reference sequence). V lost 6 bases, J lost 2 bases, and 6 bases stayed unmatched. The CDR3 nucleotides read TGTGCCAGCAGGGGTAGCGGGGTTCCCTACGAGCAGTACTTC. This sequence encodes CASRGSGVPYEQYF.

This chain joins TRBV2 and TRBJ2-7; D may be TRBD1 (5 bases). The CDR3 runs to 14 residues. Looked up from germline, CDR1 is SNHLY and CDR2 is FYNNEI. The germline V and J ends were trimmed by 6 bases and 0 bases, with 12 bases remaining between them. The DNA of the CDR3 is TGTGCCAGCAGGGGGCGGAAACCCTCCTACGAGCAGTACTTC. Translation gives CASRGRKPSYEQYF.

This chain links TRBV5-4 with TRBJ2-3; 10 bases are shared with TRBD2. The length of the CDR3 is 20 residues. CDR1 is SGHNT, CDR2 YYREEE, per germline (reference sequence). V was pared by 0 bases and J by 0 bases, with 13 bases of the junction left unmatched. CDR3 amino acids: CASSLVVGLAGGTSTDTQYF. The CDR3 region has the DNA TGTGCCAGCAGCTTGGTGGTGGGGTTAGCGGGGGGTACTAGCACAGATACGCAGTATTTT.

This chain connects TRBV30 to TRBJ2-7, with D perhaps matching TRBD2 (5 bases). CDR1 and CDR2 (germline): GTSNPN, SVGIG (reference sequence). This CDR3 has 12 residues. V was clipped by 1 base and J by 7 bases, with 11 bases between them. CDR3 nucleotides: TGTGCCTGGAGTGACCTAAAGCGGGAGCAGTACTTC. Its protein is CAWSDLKREQYF.